This TCR beta chain was captured in a study of blood T cell repertoires in COVID-19. Germline lookup yields CDR1 SGHAT and CDR2 FQNNGV. The CDR3 runs to 12 residues. Trimming removed 3 bases at V and 6 bases at J, with 9 bases between. Produced via immunoSEQ multiplex PCR; TCRdb's table is partial and in-frame only. The table has around 30,000 clones, 84% seen once; the top ten hold approximately 46%. The chain carries TRBV11-2 and TRBJ2-7; D ambiguous. Sample: peripheral blood. The clonotype comes from a woman over 75 with acute or convalescent COVID-19. The CDR3 spells CASSFPPGEQYF. CDR3 DNA: TGTGCCAGCAGCTTCCCTCCGGGCGAGCAGTACTTC.